This T cell receptor beta chain was profiled in a study of radiotherapy plus CTLA-4 blockade in lung cancer. Clones were read by immunoSEQ multiplex PCR, and TCRdb kept only the in-frame ones, dropping some. The table has roughly 53,000 clones, 84% seen once; the top ten hold around 4.4%. V was cut by 2 bases and J by 1 base, with 8 bases left in between. The germline gives CDR1 SEHNR, CDR2 FQNEAQ (reference sequence). The CDR3 covers 15 residues. The material was peripheral blood, obtained from a patient treated with radiotherapy plus ipilimumab. This sequence was found in a human donor with non-small cell lung cancer whose response to radiotherapy plus ipilimumab could not be evaluated. The chain links TRBV7-9 to TRBJ2-2; D unresolved. The CDR3 region has the DNA TGTGCCAGCAGCTTAATGGCTCAGAACACCGGGGAGCTGTTTTTT. This translates into CASSLMAQNTGELFF.